The clone carrying this T cell receptor beta chain was found a few times. Its antigen is still unknown. TCRdb called the RT-PCR reads again in MiXCR, with one record for every CDR3 protein. The sample comprises roughly 190,000 distinct CDR3 sequences, about 15% of which are singletons, and roughly 24% rests with the top ten. The entry originates in a study of response to subunit inactivated influenza vaccine. Study results and caveats: Authors suggested each seasonal influenza vaccination recruits few new T cells.

The CDR3 length is 15 residues. CDR1 and CDR2 from the germline V gene are MNHEY and SVGAGI. V shed 0 bases and J shed 8 bases, with 14 bases lying between them. The J gene is TRBJ2-4, the V gene TRBV6-5; TRBD2 is a possible D gene (7 bases). The receptor comes from a man aged 45-65 years who received an inactivated influenza vaccine. The sample in question was CD8+ T cells sorted from PBMCs, obtained roughly 5 days after vaccination. The CDR3 loop reads CASSYSSGEGDIQYF. The CDR3 nucleotides are TGTGCCAGCAGTTACTCGTCAGGGGAGGGGGACATTCAGTACTTC.